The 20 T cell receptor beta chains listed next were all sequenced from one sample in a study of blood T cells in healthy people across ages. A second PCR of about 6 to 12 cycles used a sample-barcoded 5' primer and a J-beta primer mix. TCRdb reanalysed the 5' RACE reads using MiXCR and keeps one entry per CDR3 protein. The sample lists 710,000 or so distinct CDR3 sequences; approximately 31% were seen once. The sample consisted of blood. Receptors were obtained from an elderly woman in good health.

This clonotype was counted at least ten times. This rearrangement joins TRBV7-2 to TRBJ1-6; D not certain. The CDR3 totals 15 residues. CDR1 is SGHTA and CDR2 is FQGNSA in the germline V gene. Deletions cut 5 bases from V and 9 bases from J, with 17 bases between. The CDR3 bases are TGTGCCAGCAGCCCCGCCTTGGGCTCCGCTTCACCCCTCCACTTT. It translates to CASSPALGSASPLHF.

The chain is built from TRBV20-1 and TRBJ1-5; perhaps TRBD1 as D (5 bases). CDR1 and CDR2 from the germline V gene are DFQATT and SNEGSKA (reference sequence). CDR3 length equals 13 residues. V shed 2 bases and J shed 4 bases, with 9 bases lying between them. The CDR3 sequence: CSARTTDNQPQHF. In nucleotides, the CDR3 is TGCAGTGCTAGAACGACAGATAATCAGCCCCAGCATTTT.

This CDR3 is CASIRGRGFGGYTF. CDR3 coding DNA: TGTGCCAGCATCAGGGGTAGGGGATTCGGCGGCTACACCTTC. V usage is TRBV12-3 or TRBV12-4 and J usage is TRBJ1-2; maybe TRBD1 (6 bases). The CDR3 runs 14 residues. V was trimmed by 7 bases and J by 8 bases, leaving 20 bases between them.

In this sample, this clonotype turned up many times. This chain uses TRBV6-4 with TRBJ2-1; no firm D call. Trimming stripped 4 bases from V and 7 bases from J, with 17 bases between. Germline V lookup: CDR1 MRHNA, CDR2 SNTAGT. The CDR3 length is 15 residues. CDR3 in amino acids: CASSVLQAATNEQFF. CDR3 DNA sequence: TGTGCCAGCAGTGTACTTCAGGCGGCGACGAATGAGCAGTTCTTC.

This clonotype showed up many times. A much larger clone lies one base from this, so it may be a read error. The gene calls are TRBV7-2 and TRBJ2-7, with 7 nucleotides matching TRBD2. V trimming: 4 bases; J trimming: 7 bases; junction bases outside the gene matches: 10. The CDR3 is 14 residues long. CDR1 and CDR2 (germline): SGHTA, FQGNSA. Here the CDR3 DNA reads TGTGCCAGCAGCTGGAACCCGGGGAGGGAGGAGCAGTACTTC. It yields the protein CASSWNPGREEQYF.

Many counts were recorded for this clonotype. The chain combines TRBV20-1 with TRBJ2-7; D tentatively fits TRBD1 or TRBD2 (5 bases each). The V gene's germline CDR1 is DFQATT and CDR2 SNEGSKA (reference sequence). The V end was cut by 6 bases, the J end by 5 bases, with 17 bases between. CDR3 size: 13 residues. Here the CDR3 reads CSAQQAGVNEQYF. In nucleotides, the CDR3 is TGCAGTGCGCAACAGGCGGGTGTCAACGAGCAGTACTTC.

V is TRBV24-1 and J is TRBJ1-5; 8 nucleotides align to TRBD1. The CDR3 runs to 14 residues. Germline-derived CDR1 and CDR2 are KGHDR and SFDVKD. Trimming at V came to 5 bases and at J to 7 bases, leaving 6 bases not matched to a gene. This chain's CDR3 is CATSVGQGDQPQHF. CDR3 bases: TGTGCCACCAGTGTCGGACAGGGTGACCAGCCCCAGCATTTT.

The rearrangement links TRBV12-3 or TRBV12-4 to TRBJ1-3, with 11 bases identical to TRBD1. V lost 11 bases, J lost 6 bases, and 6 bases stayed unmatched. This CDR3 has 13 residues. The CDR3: CADRGQGVNTIYF. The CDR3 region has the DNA TGTGCCGACAGGGGACAGGGGGTAAACACCATATATTTT.

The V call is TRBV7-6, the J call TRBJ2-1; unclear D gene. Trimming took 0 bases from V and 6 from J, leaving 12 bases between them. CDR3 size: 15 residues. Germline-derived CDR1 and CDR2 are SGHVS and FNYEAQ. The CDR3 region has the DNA TGTGCCAGCAGCTTAGCGCGTGCAAAAGCCAATGAGCAGTTCTTC. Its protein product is CASSLARAKANEQFF.

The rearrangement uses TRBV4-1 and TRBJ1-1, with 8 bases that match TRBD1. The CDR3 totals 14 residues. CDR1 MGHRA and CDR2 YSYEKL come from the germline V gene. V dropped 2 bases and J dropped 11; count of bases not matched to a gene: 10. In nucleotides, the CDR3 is TGCGCCAGCAGCCAACCCGACAGGGGTTGGAGCGCTTTCTTT. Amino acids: CASSQPDRGWSAFF.

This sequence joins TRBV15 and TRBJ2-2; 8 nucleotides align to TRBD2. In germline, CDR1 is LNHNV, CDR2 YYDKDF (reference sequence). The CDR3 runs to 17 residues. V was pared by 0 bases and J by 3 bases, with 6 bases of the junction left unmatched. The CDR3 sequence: CATSRDRGGRDTGELFF. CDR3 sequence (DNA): TGTGCCACCAGCAGAGATCGGGGGGGCCGGGACACCGGGGAGCTGTTTTTT.

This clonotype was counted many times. Written as DNA, the CDR3 is TGTGCCAGCAGCTTAGTAGGCGGGAGTCCCTACGAGCAGTACTTC. Its translation: CASSLVGGSPYEQYF. The V call is TRBV7-8, the J call TRBJ2-7; 7 bases match TRBD2. After removal of 1 base from V and 2 bases from J, the junction contained 5 bases not matched to a gene. Germline V lookup: CDR1 SGHVS, CDR2 FQNEAQ. The CDR3 covers 15 residues.

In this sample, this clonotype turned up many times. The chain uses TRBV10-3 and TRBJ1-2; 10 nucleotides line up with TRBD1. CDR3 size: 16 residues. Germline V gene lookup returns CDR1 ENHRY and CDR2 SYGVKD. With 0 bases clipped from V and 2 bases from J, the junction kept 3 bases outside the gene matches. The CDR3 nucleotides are TGTGCCATCAGTGAGTCGAGGGACAGGGGAAACTATGGCTACACCTTC. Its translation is CAISESRDRGNYGYTF.

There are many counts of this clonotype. In DNA, the CDR3 is TGCAGTGCCCCGGGGGGGACCTACGAGCAGTACTTC. Protein: CSAPGGTYEQYF. V and J are TRBV20-1 and TRBJ2-7; 8 nucleotides agree with TRBD2. Unmatched junction bases numbered 3, after V lost 6 bases and J lost 2 bases. This CDR3 is built from 12 residues. Germline V gene lookup returns CDR1 DFQATT and CDR2 SNEGSKA (reference sequence).

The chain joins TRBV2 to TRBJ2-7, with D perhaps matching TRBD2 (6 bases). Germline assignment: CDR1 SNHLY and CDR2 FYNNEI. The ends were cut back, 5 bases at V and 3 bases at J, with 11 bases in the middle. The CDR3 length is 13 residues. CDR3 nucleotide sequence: TGTGCCAGCAGTTGGGACTTTTACTACGAGCAGTACTTC. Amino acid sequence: CASSWDFYYEQYF.

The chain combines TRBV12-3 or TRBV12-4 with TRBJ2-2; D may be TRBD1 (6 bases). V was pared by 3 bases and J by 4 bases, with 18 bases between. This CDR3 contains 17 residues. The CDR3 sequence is CASSFRTVGTGTGELFF. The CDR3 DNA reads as TGTGCCAGCAGTTTTCGGACAGTCGGCACGGGCACCGGGGAGCTGTTTTTT.

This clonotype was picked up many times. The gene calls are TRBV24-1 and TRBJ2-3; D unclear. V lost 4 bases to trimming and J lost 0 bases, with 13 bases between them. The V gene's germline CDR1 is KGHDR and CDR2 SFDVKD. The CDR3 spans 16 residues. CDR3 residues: CATSDPDGTSTDTQYF. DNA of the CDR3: TGTGCCACCAGTGACCCGGACGGAACTAGCACAGATACGCAGTATTTT.

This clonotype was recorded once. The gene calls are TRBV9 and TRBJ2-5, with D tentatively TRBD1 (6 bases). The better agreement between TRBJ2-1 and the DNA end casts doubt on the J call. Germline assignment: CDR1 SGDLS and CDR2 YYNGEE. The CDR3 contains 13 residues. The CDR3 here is CASSVEGEETQFF. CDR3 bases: TGTGCCAGCAGCGTAGAGGGGGAAGAGACCCAGTTCTTC.

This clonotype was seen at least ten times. The chain's CDR3 is CASSRFGRGITDTQYF. The CDR3 DNA sequence: TGTGCCAGCAGTCGGTTTGGGCGGGGGATCACAGATACGCAGTATTTT. The gene calls are TRBV27 and TRBJ2-3; 7 bases are shared with TRBD2. This CDR3 contains 16 residues. V shed 5 bases and J 2 bases; nucleotides not matched to a gene: 10. The germline gives CDR1 MNHEY, CDR2 SMNVEV (reference sequence).

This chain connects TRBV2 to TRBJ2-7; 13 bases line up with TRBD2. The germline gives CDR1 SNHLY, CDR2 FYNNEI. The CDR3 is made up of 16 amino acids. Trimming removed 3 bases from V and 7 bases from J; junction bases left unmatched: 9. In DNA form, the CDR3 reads TGTGCCAGCAGTGAGACTAGCGGGGGGTTAGGCAGTGAGCAGTACTTC. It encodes CASSETSGGLGSEQYF.